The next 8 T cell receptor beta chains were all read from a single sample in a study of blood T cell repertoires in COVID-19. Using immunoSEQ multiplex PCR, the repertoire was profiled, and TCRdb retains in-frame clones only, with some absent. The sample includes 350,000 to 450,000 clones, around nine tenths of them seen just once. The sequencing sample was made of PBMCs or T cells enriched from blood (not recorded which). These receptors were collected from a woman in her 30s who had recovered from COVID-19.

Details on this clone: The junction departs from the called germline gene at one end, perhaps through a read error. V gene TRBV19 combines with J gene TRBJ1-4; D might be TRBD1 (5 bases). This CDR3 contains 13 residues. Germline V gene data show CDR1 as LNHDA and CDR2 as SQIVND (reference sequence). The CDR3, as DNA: TGTGCCAGTAGCCTCAATTCCGGGGGGATGCAATATTTT. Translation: CASSLNSGGMQYF.

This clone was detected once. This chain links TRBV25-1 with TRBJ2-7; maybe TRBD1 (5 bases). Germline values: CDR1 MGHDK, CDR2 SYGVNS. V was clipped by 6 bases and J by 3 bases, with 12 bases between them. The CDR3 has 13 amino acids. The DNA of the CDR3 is TGTGCCAGCAGGGGGCAACAGGACTACGAGCAGTACTTC. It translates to CASRGQQDYEQYF.

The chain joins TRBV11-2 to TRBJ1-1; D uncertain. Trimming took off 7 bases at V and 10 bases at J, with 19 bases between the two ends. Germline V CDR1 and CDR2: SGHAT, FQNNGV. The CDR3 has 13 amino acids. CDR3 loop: CASIPVDSGGAFF. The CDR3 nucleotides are TGTGCCAGCATCCCCGTGGATTCAGGAGGAGCTTTCTTT.

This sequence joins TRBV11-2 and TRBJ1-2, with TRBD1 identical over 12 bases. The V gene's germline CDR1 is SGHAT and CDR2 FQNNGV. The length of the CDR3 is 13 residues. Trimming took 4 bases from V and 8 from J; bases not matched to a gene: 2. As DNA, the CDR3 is TGTGCCAGCAGCTGGGACAGGGGGCACGGCTACACCTTC. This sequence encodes CASSWDRGHGYTF.

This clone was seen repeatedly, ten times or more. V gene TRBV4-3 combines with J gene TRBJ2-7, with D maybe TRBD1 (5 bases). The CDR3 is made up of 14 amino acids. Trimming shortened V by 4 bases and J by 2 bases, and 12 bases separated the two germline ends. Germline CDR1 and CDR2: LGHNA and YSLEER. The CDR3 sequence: CASSPDTLTYEQYF. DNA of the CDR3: TGCGCCAGCAGCCCGGACACCTTAACCTACGAGCAGTACTTC.

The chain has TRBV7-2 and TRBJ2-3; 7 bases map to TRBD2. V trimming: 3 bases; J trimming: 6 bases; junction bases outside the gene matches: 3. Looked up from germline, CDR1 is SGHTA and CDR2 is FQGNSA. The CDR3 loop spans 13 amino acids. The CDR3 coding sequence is TGTGCCAGCAGCTTCCAGGGAGGGGATACGCAGTATTTT. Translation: CASSFQGGDTQYF. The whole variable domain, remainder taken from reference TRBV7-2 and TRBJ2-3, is GAGVSQSPSNKVTEKGKDVELRCDPISGHTALYWYRQSLGQGLEFLIYFQGNSAPDKSGLPSDRFSAERTGGSVSTLTIQRTQQEDSAVYLCASSFQGGDTQYFGPGTRLTVL.

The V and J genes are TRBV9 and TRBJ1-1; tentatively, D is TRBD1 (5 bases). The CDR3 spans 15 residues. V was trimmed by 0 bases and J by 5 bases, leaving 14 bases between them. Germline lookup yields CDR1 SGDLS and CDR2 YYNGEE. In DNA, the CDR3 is TGTGCCAGCAGCGTAGGGGAGGGGCGGGAGACTGAAGCTTTCTTT. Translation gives CASSVGEGRETEAFF.

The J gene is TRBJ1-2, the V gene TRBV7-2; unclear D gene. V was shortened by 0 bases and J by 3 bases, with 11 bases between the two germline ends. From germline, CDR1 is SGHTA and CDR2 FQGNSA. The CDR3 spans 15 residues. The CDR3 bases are TGTGCCAGCAGCTTAGCTGAGGGTCTCGACTATGGCTACACCTTC. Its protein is CASSLAEGLDYGYTF.